The next 3 T cell receptor beta chains were all read from a single sample in a study of regulatory T cells in long-lasting Graves disease. Researchers made TCR beta libraries by using iRepertoire HTBI primers and running Arm-PCR on CDR3 regions. TCRdb ran MiXCR on the multiplex PCR reads and lists one entry per CDR3 protein. The data hold around 480,000 distinct CDR3 sequences, with 15% to 20% observed a single time. Time point specified: newly diagnosed GD, antithyroid drugs for less than 3 months. TCR sequences were obtained from RNA taken from PBMCs. This sample was also put to use in a study of T cells in Graves' hyperthyroidism and ophthalmopathy.

Sequenced here: peripheral blood mononuclear cells (PBMCs), sampled at new diagnosis, from a patient treated with antithyroid drugs. These receptor sequences come from a man aged 35-49 years with Graves disease.

This clonotype occurred many times. J is TRBJ2-7 and V is TRBV5-1, with D unresolved. CDR1 is SGHRS and CDR2 is YFSETQ in the germline V gene. V lost 0 bases and J lost 2, with 12 bases in between. This CDR3 is built from 15 residues. The CDR3 coding sequence is TGCGCCAGCAGCTTGGATCGGAAGACCCCCTACGAGCAGTACTTC. It encodes CASSLDRKTPYEQYF.

This clonotype was found a few times. V and J are TRBV5-4 and TRBJ1-6; perhaps TRBD1 as D (5 bases). The V gene's germline CDR1 is SGHNT and CDR2 YYREEE (reference sequence). The CDR3 covers 15 residues. Trimming stripped 0 bases from V and 7 bases from J, with 11 bases between. CDR3 sequence: CASSLVEGLNSPLHF. The CDR3 coding sequence is TGTGCCAGCAGCTTGGTGGAGGGGTTGAATTCACCCCTCCACTTT.

The genes are TRBV28 and TRBJ2-2; 7 nucleotides match TRBD2. This CDR3 has 17 residues. Germline V CDR1 and CDR2: MDHEN, SYDVKM. V dropped 6 bases and J dropped 4; count of bases not matched to a gene: 14. CDR3: CASSSGGGTGPTGELFF. The CDR3 region has the DNA TGTGCCAGCAGCTCCGGCGGGGGAACGGGACCCACCGGGGAGCTGTTTTTT. Supplemented by reference TRBV28 and TRBJ2-2, the full variable domain reads DVKVTQSSRYLVKRTGEKVFLECVQDMDHENMFWYRQDPGLGLRLIYFSYDVKMKEKGDIPEGYSVSREKKERFSLILESASTNQTSMYLCASSSGGGTGPTGELFFGEGSRLTVL.